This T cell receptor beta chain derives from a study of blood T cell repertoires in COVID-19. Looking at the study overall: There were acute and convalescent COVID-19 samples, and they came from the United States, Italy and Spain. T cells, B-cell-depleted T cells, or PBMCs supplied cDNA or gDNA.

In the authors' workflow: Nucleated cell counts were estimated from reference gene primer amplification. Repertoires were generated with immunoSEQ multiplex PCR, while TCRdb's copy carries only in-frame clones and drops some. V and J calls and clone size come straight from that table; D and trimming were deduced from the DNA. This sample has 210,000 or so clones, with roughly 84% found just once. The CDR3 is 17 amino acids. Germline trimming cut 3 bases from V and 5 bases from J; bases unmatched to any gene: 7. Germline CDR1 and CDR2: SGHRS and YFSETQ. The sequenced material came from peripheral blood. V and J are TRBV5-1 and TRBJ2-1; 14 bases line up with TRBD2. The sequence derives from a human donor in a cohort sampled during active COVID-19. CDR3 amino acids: CASSSRLAGGPNNEQFF. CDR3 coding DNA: TGCGCCAGCAGCTCCAGACTAGCGGGAGGGCCTAACAATGAGCAGTTCTTC.